This T cell receptor beta chain was found in a study of shared clonotypes between healthy human individuals. Study-wide points: Rarefaction exposed incomplete sorted-subset sequencing despite large depth.

Assay used: immunoSEQ multiplex PCR; TCRdb lists only in-frame clones, some missing. The sample lists some 2,000,000 clones; approximately 95% were seen once. Germline values: CDR1 ENHRY, CDR2 SYGVKD. The length of the CDR3 is 13 residues. Trimming removed 6 bases at V and 4 bases at J, with 12 bases between. Turning to this clone: Antigen unknown.

The TCR comes from a man younger than 30 in good health. The chain joins TRBV10-3 to TRBJ1-2; a weak D match, TRBD1 (5 bases). The sample was naive CD4+ T cells sorted from blood. Sample subset: CD45RA+ positively selected. The CDR3 loop is CAISYDRFYGYTF. DNA for the CDR3: TGTGCCATCAGCTACGACAGATTCTATGGCTACACCTTC.